This T cell receptor (beta chain) was obtained from a study of cytomegalovirus exposure and HLA in healthy donors. PCR used 60 Vbeta primers and 13 Jbeta primers. The method was immunoSEQ multiplex PCR; TCRdb's version includes in-frame clones alone and lacks a portion of them. The sample consists of about 110,000 clones, 60% to 80% of them appearing once. The germline V gene has CDR1 MNHNS and CDR2 SASEGT. V dropped 3 bases and J dropped 3; count of bases not matched to a gene: 7. The CDR3 is made up of 15 amino acids. The specimen was PBMCs. The sequence derives from a man in his forties or fifties in good health and CMV-seropositive. The rearrangement links TRBV6-1 to TRBJ2-5, with 7 bases lining up with TRBD1. The CDR3 reads CASSESGQLEETQYF. The CDR3 DNA reads as TGTGCCAGCAGTGAGTCGGGACAGCTAGAAGAGACCCAGTACTTC.